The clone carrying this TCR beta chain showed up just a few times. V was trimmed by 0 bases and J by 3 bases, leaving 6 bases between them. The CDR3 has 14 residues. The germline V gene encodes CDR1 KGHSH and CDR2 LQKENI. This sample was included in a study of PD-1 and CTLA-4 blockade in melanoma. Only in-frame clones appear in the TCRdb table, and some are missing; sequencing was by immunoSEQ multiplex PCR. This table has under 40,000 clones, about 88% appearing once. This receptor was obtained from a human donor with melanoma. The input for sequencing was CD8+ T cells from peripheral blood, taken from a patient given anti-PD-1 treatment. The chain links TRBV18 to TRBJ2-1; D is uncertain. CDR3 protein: CASSPPDSYNEQFF. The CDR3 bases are TGTGCCAGCTCACCACCGGATAGCTACAATGAGCAGTTCTTC.